The table lists the clone carrying this T cell receptor (beta chain) with a count of one. Its antigen is unknown. Profiled with immunoSEQ multiplex PCR; TCRdb holds only in-frame clones, not every one. The sample comprises under 200,000 clones, less than 90% of which are singletons, and over 9% rests with the top ten. The CDR3 spans 8 residues. The V and J ends lost 3 bases and 14 bases respectively, with 5 bases between them. Looked up from germline, CDR1 is DFQATT and CDR2 is SNEGSKA (reference sequence). This sample is drawn from a study of radiation and T cells in renal cell carcinoma. Regarding the study as a whole: Pretreatment tumor biopsies were lacking, so baseline clonotypes are unknown.

Noted time point: blood 4 weeks post-SBRT, at nephrectomy. Treatment indicated: 15 Gy SBRT to primary tumor, nephrectomy 4 weeks later. Clear cell pathology was present in this patient's renal cell carcinoma. The chain combines TRBV20-1 with TRBJ2-1; D uncertain. The sequenced sample was blood, obtained from a patient whose treatment included radiotherapy and nephrectomy. The TCR originated in a woman aged 45 to 65 with renal cell carcinoma. The CDR3 DNA reads TGCAGTGCTAGTTGGGAGTTCTTC. Amino acid sequence: CSASWEFF.